This T cell receptor (beta chain) was profiled in a study of regulatory T cells in long-lasting Graves disease. General study findings and limits: TCR diversity was lower in persistent Graves' patients than in newly diagnosed ones. Comparison showed that persistent patients shared more public clonotypes (about 3,000) than new patients (about 970). Favored gene segments in persistent disease were TRBV28, TRBJ1-2 and TRBJ2-5.

Deletions cut 3 bases from V and 4 bases from J, with 15 bases between. Germline V lookup: CDR1 MNHGY, CDR2 SVAAGI. This CDR3 has 15 amino acids. Sample time point: newly diagnosed GD, antithyroid drugs for less than 3 months. The TCR library used RNA extracted from PBMCs. To note about this clonotype: Its antigen is not known.

HTBI primers from iRepertoire and Arm-PCR of CDR3 regions yielded the TCR beta libraries. TCRdb redid the calling of the multiplex PCR reads with MiXCR, one entry per CDR3 protein. The sample records some 370,000 distinct CDR3 sequences, 10% to 15% being singletons. Another study also made use of these data, one on T cells in Graves' hyperthyroidism and ophthalmopathy. That paper notes: Lactation, pregnancy, other autoimmune disease or uncontrolled infection led to exclusion of patients.

The material was peripheral blood mononuclear cells (PBMCs), obtained at new diagnosis, from a patient treated with antithyroid drugs. This sequence originates from a woman younger than 35 with Graves disease. The rearrangement links TRBV6-9 to TRBJ1-2, with a tentative D call TRBD1 (5 bases). This CDR3 is CASSYRGVGAYGYTF. Here the CDR3 DNA reads TGTGCCAGCAGTTACCGGGGCGTAGGTGCCTATGGCTACACCTTC.